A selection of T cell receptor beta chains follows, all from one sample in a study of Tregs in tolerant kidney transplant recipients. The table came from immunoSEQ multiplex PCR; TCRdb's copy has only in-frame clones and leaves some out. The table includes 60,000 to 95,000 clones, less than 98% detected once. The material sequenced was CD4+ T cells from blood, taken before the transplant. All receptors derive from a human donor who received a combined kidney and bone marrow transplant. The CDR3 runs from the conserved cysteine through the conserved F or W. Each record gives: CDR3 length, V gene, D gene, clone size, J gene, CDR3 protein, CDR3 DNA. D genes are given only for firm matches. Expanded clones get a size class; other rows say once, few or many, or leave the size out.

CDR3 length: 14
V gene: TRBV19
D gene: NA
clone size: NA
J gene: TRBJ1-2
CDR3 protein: CASRLKVTAYGYTF
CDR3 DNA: TGTGCCAGTAGGCTGAAAGTGACAGCGTATGGCTACACCTTC

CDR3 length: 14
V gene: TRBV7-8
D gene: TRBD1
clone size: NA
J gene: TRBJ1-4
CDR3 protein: CASSRNRGDEKLFF
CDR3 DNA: TGTGCCAGCAGCCGAAACAGGGGGGATGAAAAACTGTTTTTT

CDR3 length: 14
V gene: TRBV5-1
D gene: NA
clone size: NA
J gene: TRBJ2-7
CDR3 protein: CASSRTGNSYEQYF
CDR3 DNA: TGCGCCAGCAGCCGCACAGGGAACTCCTACGAGCAGTACTTC

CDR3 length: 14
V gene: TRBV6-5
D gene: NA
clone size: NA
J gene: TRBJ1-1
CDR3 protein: CASSYYSRNTEAFF
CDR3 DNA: TGTGCCAGCAGTTACTATTCTCGGAACACTGAAGCTTTCTTT

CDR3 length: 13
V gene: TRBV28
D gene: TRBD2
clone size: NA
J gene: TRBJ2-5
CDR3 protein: CASLAGYRGTQYF
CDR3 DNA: TGTGCCAGTCTAGCGGGGTATCGTGGGACCCAGTACTTC

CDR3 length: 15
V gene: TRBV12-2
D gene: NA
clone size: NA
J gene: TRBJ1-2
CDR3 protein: CASRLKQGGGYGYTF
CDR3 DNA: TGTGCAAGTCGCTTAAAACAGGGTGGGGGTTATGGCTACACCTTC

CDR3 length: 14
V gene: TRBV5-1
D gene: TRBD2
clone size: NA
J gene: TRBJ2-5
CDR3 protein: CASSLAWGGETQYF
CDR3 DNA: TGCGCCAGCAGCTTGGCGTGGGGAGGGGAGACCCAGTACTTC

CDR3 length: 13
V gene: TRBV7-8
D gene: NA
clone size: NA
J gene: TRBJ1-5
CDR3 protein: CASSFNGNQPQHF
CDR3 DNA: TGTGCCAGCAGCTTTAACGGGAATCAGCCCCAGCATTTT

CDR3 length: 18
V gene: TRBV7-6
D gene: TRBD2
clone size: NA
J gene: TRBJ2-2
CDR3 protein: CASSYGRGGRGNTGELFF
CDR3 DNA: TGTGCCAGCAGCTACGGACGTGGCGGGAGAGGTAACACCGGGGAGCTGTTTTTT

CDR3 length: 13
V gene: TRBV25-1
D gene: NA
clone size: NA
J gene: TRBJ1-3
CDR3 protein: CASGSGAGNTIYF
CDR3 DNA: TGTGCCAGCGGGTCGGGGGCTGGAAACACCATATATTTT

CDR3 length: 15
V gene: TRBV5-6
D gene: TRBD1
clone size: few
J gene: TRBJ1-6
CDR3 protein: CASRSAGTGGSPLHF
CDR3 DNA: TGTGCCAGCAGATCGGCCGGGACAGGGGGCTCACCCCTCCACTTT

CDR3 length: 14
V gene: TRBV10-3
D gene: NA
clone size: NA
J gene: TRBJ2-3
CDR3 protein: CAITGQLSTDTQYF
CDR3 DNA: TGTGCCATCACAGGGCAACTTAGCACAGATACGCAGTATTTT

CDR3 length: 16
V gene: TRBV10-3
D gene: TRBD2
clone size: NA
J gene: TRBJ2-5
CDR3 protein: CAISGTSGKGTETQYF
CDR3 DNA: TGTGCCATCAGTGGGACTAGCGGGAAGGGAACAGAGACCCAGTACTTC

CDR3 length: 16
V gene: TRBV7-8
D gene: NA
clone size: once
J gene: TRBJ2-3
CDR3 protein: CASSLMGSPSTDTQYF
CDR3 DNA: TGTGCCAGCAGCCTGATGGGGAGCCCTAGCACAGATACGCAGTATTTT

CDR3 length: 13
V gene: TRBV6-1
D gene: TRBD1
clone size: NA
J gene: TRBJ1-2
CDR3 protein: CASSLGTVYGYTF
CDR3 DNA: TGTGCCAGCAGTCTCGGGACAGTCTATGGCTACACCTTC

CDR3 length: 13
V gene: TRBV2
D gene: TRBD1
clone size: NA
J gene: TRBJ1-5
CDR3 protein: CASIGQGNQPQHF
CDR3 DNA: TGTGCCAGCATAGGACAGGGGAATCAGCCCCAGCATTTT

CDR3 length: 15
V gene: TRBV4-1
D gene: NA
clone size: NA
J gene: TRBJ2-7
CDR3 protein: CASSLYGSADYEQYF
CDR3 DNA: TGCGCCAGCAGCCTATACGGGTCAGCCGACTACGAGCAGTACTTC

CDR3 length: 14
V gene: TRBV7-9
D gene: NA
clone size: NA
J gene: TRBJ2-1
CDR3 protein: CASSLEGGTSEQFF
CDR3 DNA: TGTGCCAGCAGCTTAGAGGGCGGGACGAGTGAGCAGTTCTTC

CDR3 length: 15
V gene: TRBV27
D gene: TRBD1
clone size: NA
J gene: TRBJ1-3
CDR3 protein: CASSSQGDSGNTIYF
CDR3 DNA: TGTGCCAGCAGTTCTCAGGGGGACTCTGGAAACACCATATATTTT

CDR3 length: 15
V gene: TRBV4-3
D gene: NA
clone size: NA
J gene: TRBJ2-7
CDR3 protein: CASSQESQGRYEQYF
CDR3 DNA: TGCGCCAGCAGCCAAGAGAGTCAGGGTCGATACGAGCAGTACTTC

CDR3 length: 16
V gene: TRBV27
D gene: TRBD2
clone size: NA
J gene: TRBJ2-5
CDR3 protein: CASSGTSGGAGETQYF
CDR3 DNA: TGTGCCAGCAGCGGGACTAGCGGGGGGGCCGGGGAGACCCAGTACTTC

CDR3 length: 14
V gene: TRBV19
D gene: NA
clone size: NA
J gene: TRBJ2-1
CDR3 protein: CASSMSWRYNEQFF
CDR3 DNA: TGTGCCAGTAGTATGAGTTGGAGATACAATGAGCAGTTCTTC

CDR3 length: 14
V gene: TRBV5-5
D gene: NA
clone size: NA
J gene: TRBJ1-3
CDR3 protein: CASSGPPYGNTIYF
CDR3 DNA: TGTGCCAGCAGCGGTCCACCCTACGGAAACACCATATATTTT

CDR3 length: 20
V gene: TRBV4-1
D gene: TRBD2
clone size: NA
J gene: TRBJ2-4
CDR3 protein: CASSQDSFGGRETSKNIQYF
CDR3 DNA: TGCGCCAGCAGCCAAGATTCTTTCGGTGGGCGGGAGACATCCAAAAACATTCAGTACTTC

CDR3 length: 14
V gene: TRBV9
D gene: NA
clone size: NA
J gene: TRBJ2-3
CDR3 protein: CASSVLSRTDTQYF
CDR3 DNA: TGTGCCAGCAGCGTTTTATCCCGCACAGATACGCAGTATTTT

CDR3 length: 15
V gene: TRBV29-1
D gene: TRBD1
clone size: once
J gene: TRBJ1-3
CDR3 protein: CSVATGALSGNTIYF
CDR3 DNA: TGCAGCGTGGCAACAGGGGCCCTATCTGGAAACACCATATATTTT

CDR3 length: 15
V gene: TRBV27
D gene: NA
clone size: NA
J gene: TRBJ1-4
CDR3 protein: CASRKDRWSNEKLFF
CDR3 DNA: TGTGCCAGCAGAAAAGACCGTTGGAGCAATGAAAAACTGTTTTTT

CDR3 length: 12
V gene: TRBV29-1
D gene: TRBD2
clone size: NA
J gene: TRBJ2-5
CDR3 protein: CSVGAGWETQYF
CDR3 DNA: TGCAGCGTAGGAGCGGGATGGGAGACCCAGTACTTC

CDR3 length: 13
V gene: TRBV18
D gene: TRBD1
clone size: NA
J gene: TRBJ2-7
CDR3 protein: CASSSGTAYEQYF
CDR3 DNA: TGTGCCAGCTCATCCGGGACAGCCTACGAGCAGTACTTC

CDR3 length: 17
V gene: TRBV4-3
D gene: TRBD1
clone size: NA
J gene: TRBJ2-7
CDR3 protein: CASSQDGLRQGSYEQYF
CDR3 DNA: TGCGCCAGCAGCCAAGACGGACTTAGACAGGGGAGCTACGAGCAGTACTTC

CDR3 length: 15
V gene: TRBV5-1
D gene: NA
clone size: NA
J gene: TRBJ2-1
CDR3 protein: CASSLSSGTYNEQFF
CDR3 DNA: TGCGCCAGCAGCTTAAGTAGCGGAACCTACAATGAGCAGTTCTTC

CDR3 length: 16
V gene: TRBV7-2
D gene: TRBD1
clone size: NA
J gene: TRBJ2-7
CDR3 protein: CASSLAGTGIAYEQYF
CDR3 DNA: TGTGCCAGCAGCTTAGCAGGGACAGGGATCGCCTACGAGCAGTACTTC

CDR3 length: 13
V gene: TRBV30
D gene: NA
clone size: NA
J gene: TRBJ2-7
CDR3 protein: CAWSVKSTVGQYF
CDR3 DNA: TGTGCCTGGAGTGTTAAGTCAACGGTTGGGCAGTACTTC

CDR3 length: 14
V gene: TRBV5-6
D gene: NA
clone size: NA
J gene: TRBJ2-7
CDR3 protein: CASSYIRSSYEQYF
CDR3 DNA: TGTGCCAGCAGCTATATCCGGAGCTCCTACGAGCAGTACTTC

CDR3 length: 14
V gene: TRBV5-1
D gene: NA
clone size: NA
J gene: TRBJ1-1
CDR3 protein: CASSLWQTNTEAFF
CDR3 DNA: TGCGCCAGCAGCTTGTGGCAGACAAACACTGAAGCTTTCTTT

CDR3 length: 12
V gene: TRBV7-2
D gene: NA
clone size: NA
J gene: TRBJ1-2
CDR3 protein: CASSFGQLGYTF
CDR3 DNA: TGTGCCAGCAGCTTCGGACAGCTCGGCTACACCTTC

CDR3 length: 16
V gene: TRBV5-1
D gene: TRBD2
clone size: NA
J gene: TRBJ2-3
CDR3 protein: CASSPDSGRATDTQYF
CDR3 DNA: TGCGCCAGCAGCCCAGATAGCGGGAGGGCTACAGATACGCAGTATTTT

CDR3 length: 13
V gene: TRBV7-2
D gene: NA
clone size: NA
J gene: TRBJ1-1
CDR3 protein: CASTPGANTEAFF
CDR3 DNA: TGTGCCAGCACTCCAGGGGCGAACACTGAAGCTTTCTTT

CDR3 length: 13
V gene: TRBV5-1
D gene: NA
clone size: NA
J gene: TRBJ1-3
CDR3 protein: CASSLTAGNTIYF
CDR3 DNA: TGCGCCAGCAGCTTAACAGCTGGAAACACCATATATTTT

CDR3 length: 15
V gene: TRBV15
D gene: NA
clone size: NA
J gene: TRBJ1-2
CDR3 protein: CATSRGPRSMYGYTF
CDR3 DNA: TGTGCCACCAGCAGAGGGCCCCGTAGCATGTATGGCTACACCTTC